Listed here is a single T cell receptor beta chain. The antigen is undetermined. These data come from a study of cytomegalovirus exposure and HLA in healthy donors. General study points: Testing in vitro showed three CMV-associated chains specific for CMV antigens.

Measured with immunoSEQ multiplex PCR; TCRdb has only the in-frame clones, and not every one. The sample shows 71,000 or so clones, 94% of them seen only once. From germline, CDR1 is SGHAT and CDR2 FQDESV (reference sequence). The V segment lost 5 bases and the J segment 3 bases; nucleotides outside the gene matches: 3. The CDR3 has 16 residues. Sequenced input: PBMCs. This sequence was found in a woman under 30 in good health and CMV-seronegative. The chain has TRBV11-1 and TRBJ2-3, with 15 nucleotides matching TRBD2. Written as DNA, the CDR3 is TGTGCCAGCAGCCTTGGACTAGCGGGGGGGACAGATACGCAGTATTTT. Residues: CASSLGLAGGTDTQYF. The whole variable domain, filled in from reference TRBV11-1 and TRBJ2-3, reads EAEVAQSPRYKITEKSQAVAFWCDPISGHATLYWYRQILGQGPELLVQFQDESVVDDSQLPKDRFSAERLKGVDSTLKIQPAELGDSAMYLCASSLGLAGGTDTQYFGPGTRLTVL.